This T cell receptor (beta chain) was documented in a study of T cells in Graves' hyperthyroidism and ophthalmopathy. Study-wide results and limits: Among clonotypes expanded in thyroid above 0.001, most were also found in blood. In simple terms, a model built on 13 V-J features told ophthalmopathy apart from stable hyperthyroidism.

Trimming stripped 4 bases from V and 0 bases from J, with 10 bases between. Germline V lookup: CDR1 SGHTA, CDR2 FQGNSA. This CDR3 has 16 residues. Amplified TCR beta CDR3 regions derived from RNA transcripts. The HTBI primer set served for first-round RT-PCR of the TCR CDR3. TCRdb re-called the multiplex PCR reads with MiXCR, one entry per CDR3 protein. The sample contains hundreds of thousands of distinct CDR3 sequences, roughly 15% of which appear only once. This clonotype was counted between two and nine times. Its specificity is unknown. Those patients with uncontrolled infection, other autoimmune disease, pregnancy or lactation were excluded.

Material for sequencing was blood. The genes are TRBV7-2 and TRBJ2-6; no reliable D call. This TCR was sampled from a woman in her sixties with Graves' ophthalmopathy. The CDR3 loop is CASSSTAVSGANVLTF. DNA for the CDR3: TGTGCCAGCAGCTCAACGGCGGTCTCTGGGGCCAACGTCCTGACTTTC.